Each of the 15 T cell receptor beta chains below was sequenced from the same sample in a study of early T cells in non-severe SARS-CoV-2 infection. TCRdb analysed the 5' RACE reads with MiXCR anew, one entry per CDR3 protein. The profile covers nearly 80,000 distinct CDR3 sequences, with 9.5% to 15% appearing a single time and about 1.1% taken by the ten largest. The sample consisted of whole blood. The origin of the receptors is an adult who was a healthcare worker with PCR-confirmed SARS-CoV-2 infection or an uninfected control (not recorded which).

This clonotype was picked up many times. The chain is built from TRBV5-1 and TRBJ2-7; D is unresolved. V lost 3 bases to trimming and J lost 7 bases, with 11 bases between them. Germline V gene data show CDR1 as SGHRS and CDR2 as YFSETQ. The CDR3 contains 12 residues. CDR3 region: CASSSPTSEQYF. The CDR3 region has the DNA TGCGCCAGCAGCTCCCCCACGAGTGAGCAGTACTTC.

The V and J genes are TRBV20-1 and TRBJ2-2; D is ambiguous. This CDR3 has 15 residues. The germline V and J ends were trimmed by 0 bases and 2 bases, with 10 bases remaining between them. Germline CDR1 DFQATT, CDR2 SNEGSKA (reference sequence). The CDR3 bases are TGCAGTGCTAGAGAAAGCGACACCAACACCGGGGAGCTGTTTTTT. This sequence encodes CSARESDTNTGELFF.

This clonotype was observed a few times. The chain employs TRBV28 and TRBJ2-3, with 11 bases fitting TRBD2. The CDR3 is 18 amino acids. The J segment lost 4 bases and the V segment lost 6 bases, leaving 15 bases of the junction unmatched. Germline assignment: CDR1 MDHEN and CDR2 SYDVKM. The CDR3, as DNA: TGTGCCAGCAGAACAAACCCCTTTCTAGCGGGAGGTTCAGATACGCAGTATTTT. It is translated as CASRTNPFLAGGSDTQYF.

This clonotype occurred once. The chain has TRBV6-2 or TRBV6-3 and TRBJ2-7; perhaps D is TRBD1 or TRBD2 (5 bases each). From germline, CDR1 is MNHEY and CDR2 SVGEGT. V was shortened by 6 bases and J by 0 bases, with 12 bases between the two germline ends. The CDR3 spans 14 residues. CDR3 protein: CASSRDANSYEQYF. In nucleotides, the CDR3 is TGTGCCAGCAGCCGGGACGCAAACTCCTACGAGCAGTACTTC.

The rearrangement links TRBV29-1 to TRBJ1-2, with 8 bases identical to TRBD1. From germline, CDR1 is SQVTM and CDR2 ANQGSEA. CDR3 length equals 14 residues. Trimming at V came to 4 bases and at J to 2 bases, leaving 6 bases not matched to a gene. The CDR3, as DNA: TGCAGCGTTGGCCCAAGACAGGGGAACTATGGCTACACCTTC. Encoded protein: CSVGPRQGNYGYTF.

The genes are TRBV5-5 and TRBJ2-2; 9 bases map to TRBD1. The CDR3 has 15 residues. Germline CDR1 reads SGHKS; CDR2 reads YYEKEE (reference sequence). V shed 6 bases, J shed 3 bases, and the junction held 6 bases outside the gene matches. The CDR3 region is CASTYYRGHTGELFF. As DNA, the CDR3 is TGTGCCAGCACTTATTACAGGGGGCACACCGGGGAGCTGTTTTTT.

This clonotype was found many times. This chain uses TRBV28 with TRBJ1-3; possibly TRBD1 for D (6 bases). The CDR3 has 15 residues. Looked up from germline, CDR1 is MDHEN and CDR2 is SYDVKM. V lost 5 bases to trimming and J lost 1 base, with 12 bases between them. The CDR3 nucleotides are TGTGCCAGCAGTCTCCGGGGGGCTTCTGGAAACACCATATATTTT. This translates into CASSLRGASGNTIYF.

V usage is TRBV4-2 and J usage is TRBJ2-1, with 13 bases fitting TRBD2. The CDR3 loop spans 15 amino acids. V was clipped by 4 bases and J by 10 bases; unmatched bases: 7. Looked up from germline, CDR1 is LGHNA and CDR2 is YNFKEQ. CDR3 protein: CASSPGLAGDWEQFF. The CDR3 nucleotides are TGTGCCAGCAGCCCTGGACTAGCGGGGGATTGGGAGCAGTTCTTC.

The chain combines TRBV6-1 with TRBJ1-1; unclear D gene. The CDR3 totals 10 residues. The germline CDR1 and CDR2 sequences are MNHNS and SASEGT. Trimming took 7 bases from V and 10 from J, leaving 10 bases between them. The DNA of the CDR3 is TGTGCCAGCATGGGATCTAGAGCTTTCTTT. The encoded protein is CASMGSRAFF.

This clonotype was seen repeatedly, ten times or more. This chain connects TRBV7-8 to TRBJ1-1; D is uncertain. There are 12 residues in the CDR3. The V and J ends lost 1 base and 7 bases respectively, with 7 bases between them. The germline CDR1 and CDR2 sequences are SGHVS and FQNEAQ. The CDR3 region is CASSLDQIEAFF. The CDR3 region has the DNA TGTGCCAGCAGCTTAGATCAGATTGAAGCTTTCTTT.

This clonotype came up many times. V is TRBV5-6 and J is TRBJ1-1; D not certain. Germline V gene data show CDR1 as SGHDT and CDR2 as YYEEEE. The CDR3 runs 15 residues. V dropped 0 bases and J dropped 0 bases, with 9 bases sitting between them. The CDR3 is CASSLVDGLNTEAFF. CDR3 DNA: TGTGCCAGCAGCTTGGTGGACGGTTTGAACACTGAAGCTTTCTTT.

This clonotype was observed a few times. The V gene is TRBV29-1, the J gene TRBJ2-1; a weak D match, TRBD1 (5 bases). The CDR3 extends over 13 amino acids. Trimming pared 3 bases from V and 7 bases from J, leaving 13 bases between. Per germline, CDR1 SQVTM and CDR2 ANQGSEA. The CDR3 loop reads CSVDGSRQNEQFF. In nucleotides, the CDR3 is TGCAGCGTTGATGGCAGTCGACAGAATGAGCAGTTCTTC.

The CDR3 loop reads CSVGEGAIDTEAFF. DNA of the CDR3: TGCAGCGTTGGTGAGGGGGCGATCGACACTGAAGCTTTCTTT. The chain links TRBV29-1 to TRBJ1-1; 7 positions match TRBD1. J gave up 3 bases and V 4 bases, and 8 bases lay outside the gene matches. Looked up from germline, CDR1 is SQVTM and CDR2 is ANQGSEA. CDR3 length equals 14 residues. Looking up the rest from reference TRBV29-1 and TRBJ1-1 gives the full variable domain: SAVISQKPSRDICQRGTSLTIQCQVDSQVTMMFWYRQQPGQSLTLIATANQGSEATYESGFVIDKFPISRPNLTFSTLTVSNMSPEDSSIYLCSVGEGAIDTEAFFGQGTRLTVV.

This clonotype appeared many times. This chain links TRBV7-9 with TRBJ1-5; D gene uncertain. This CDR3 has 14 residues. The V gene's germline CDR1 is SEHNR and CDR2 FQNEAQ (reference sequence). V dropped 8 bases and J dropped 4 bases, with 15 bases sitting between them. Here the CDR3 DNA reads TGTGCCAGCGGTCGAGCAAATAATAATCAGCCCCAGCATTTT. Residues: CASGRANNNQPQHF. The full variable domain, with the rest looked up from reference TRBV7-9 and TRBJ1-5, is DTGVSQNPRHKITKRGQNVTFRCDPISEHNRLYWYRQTLGQGPEFLTYFQNEAQLEKSRLLSDRFSAERPKGSFSTLEIQRTEQGDSAMYLCASGRANNNQPQHFGDGTRLSIL.

This chain links TRBV30 with TRBJ1-1; no firm D call. The V and J ends lost 4 bases and 10 bases respectively, with 4 bases between them. Germline V CDR1 and CDR2: GTSNPN, SVGIG (reference sequence). The CDR3 contains 8 residues. CDR3 DNA: TGTGCCTGGAATAGAGCTTTCTTT. This translates into CAWNRAFF.